The 22 T cell receptor beta chains in this list originate from one sample, sequenced in a study of blood T cell repertoires in COVID-19. Data came from immunoSEQ multiplex PCR; TCRdb stores just in-frame clones and leaves some out. The table records around 70,000 clones, roughly 80% of them present only once. The sequenced sample was peripheral blood. All receptors derive from a woman aged 60-75 years with acute or convalescent COVID-19.

J is TRBJ1-5 and V is TRBV4-1; D is perhaps TRBD1 (6 bases). In germline, CDR1 is MGHRA, CDR2 YSYEKL. V was trimmed by 0 bases and J by 7 bases, leaving 22 bases between them. The CDR3 has 18 residues. The CDR3 DNA is TGCGCCAGCAGCCAAGAAGTTTTTTCGACGCGGCAGGGGCAGCCCCAGCATTTT. Its protein is CASSQEVFSTRQGQPQHF.

J is TRBJ2-5 and V is TRBV5-1; perhaps TRBD2 as D (6 bases). The CDR3 totals 12 residues. Germline V gene lookup returns CDR1 SGHRS and CDR2 YFSETQ. The V end lost 5 bases, the J end lost 4 bases, and 9 bases lay between the germline ends. This chain's CDR3 is CASREGSETQYF. The CDR3, as DNA: TGCGCCAGCAGGGAGGGGTCAGAGACCCAGTACTTC.

This chain joins TRBV7-9 and TRBJ1-1; D ambiguous. CDR3 length equals 14 residues. From germline, CDR1 is SEHNR and CDR2 FQNEAQ (reference sequence). V gave up 1 base and J gave up 7 bases, with 13 bases separating them. CDR3 amino acids: CASSLGVTVREAFF. CDR3 nucleotides: TGTGCCAGCAGCTTAGGTGTCACAGTGCGTGAAGCTTTCTTT.

This chain links TRBV5-4 with TRBJ2-3; 7 bases fit TRBD1. The V gene's germline CDR1 is SGHNT and CDR2 YYREEE (reference sequence). The V segment lost 0 bases and the J segment 5 bases; nucleotides outside the gene matches: 9. The CDR3 loop spans 16 amino acids. CDR3 amino acids: CASSLANRGGGDTQYF. Written as DNA, the CDR3 is TGTGCCAGCAGCTTGGCCAACAGGGGTGGAGGAGATACGCAGTATTTT.

The gene calls are TRBV2 and TRBJ1-5; possible D gene TRBD1, 5 bases. Germline V gives CDR1 SNHLY, CDR2 FYNNEI. CDR3 length: 14 residues. V gave up 5 bases and J gave up 1 base, with 9 bases separating them. DNA for the CDR3: TGTGCCAGCAGTAGACAGAAGAGCAATCAGCCCCAGCATTTT. Protein: CASSRQKSNQPQHF.

This chain links TRBV19 with TRBJ1-3, with D possibly TRBD1 on 5 matching bases. V was pared by 9 bases and J by 0 bases, with 18 bases between. CDR1 and CDR2 (germline): LNHDA, SQIVND (reference sequence). The CDR3 sequence is 16 residues long. Here the CDR3 reads CASQYTTGGSGNTIYF. The CDR3 DNA sequence: TGTGCCAGCCAGTATACGACCGGGGGCTCTGGAAACACCATATATTTT.

The chain is built from TRBV30 and TRBJ1-4; 9 bases match TRBD1. This CDR3 comprises 16 residues. V lost 2 bases and J lost 1; bases outside the gene matches: 5. Germline V gene lookup returns CDR1 GTSNPN and CDR2 SVGIG (reference sequence). CDR3 in amino acids: CAWSTGGTRTNEKLFF. Written as DNA, the CDR3 is TGTGCCTGGAGTACAGGGGGCACAAGAACTAATGAAAAACTGTTTTTT.

The chain employs TRBV10-3 and TRBJ1-1; D possibly corresponds to TRBD1 (5 bases). Germline values: CDR1 ENHRY, CDR2 SYGVKD. V lost 11 bases, J lost 0 bases, and 16 bases lay in between. This CDR3 has 14 residues. The DNA of the CDR3 is TGTGCCCTTCGCACGGGGGGGATGAACACTGAAGCTTTCTTT. It is translated as CALRTGGMNTEAFF.

The CDR3 reads CASSPRGEKSTDTQYF. CDR3 DNA: TGTGCCAGCAGTCCCCGGGGGGAGAAGAGCACAGATACGCAGTATTTT. V and J are TRBV6-6 and TRBJ2-3; 7 nucleotides align to TRBD2. CDR3 length equals 16 residues. Germline trimming cut 5 bases from V and 0 bases from J; bases unmatched to any gene: 8. Germline V lookup: CDR1 MNHNY, CDR2 SVGAGI (reference sequence).

The rearrangement uses TRBV2 and TRBJ1-1; TRBD1 is a possible D gene (5 bases). The CDR3 totals 13 residues. The V end lost 10 bases, the J end lost 5 bases, and 17 bases lay between the germline ends. Looked up from germline, CDR1 is SNHLY and CDR2 is FYNNEI. The CDR3 DNA reads TGTGCCATTAGCGGGGGACGGGGTACTGAAGCTTTCTTT. Encoded protein: CAISGGRGTEAFF.

The gene calls are TRBV15 and TRBJ2-7; TRBD2 might be the D (5 bases). V dropped 2 bases and J dropped 5 bases, with 16 bases sitting between them. This CDR3 spans 15 amino acids. Germline V gives CDR1 LNHNV, CDR2 YYDKDF (reference sequence). CDR3 region: CATSRRAVRAHEQYF. CDR3 in DNA: TGTGCCACCAGCAGACGAGCGGTACGGGCCCACGAGCAGTACTTC.

This sequence joins TRBV11-2 and TRBJ1-3; D gene uncertain. V dropped 2 bases and J dropped 3 bases, with 5 bases sitting between them. CDR1 SGHAT and CDR2 FQNNGV come from the germline V gene. The CDR3 runs to 13 residues. CDR3 sequence reads: CASSLTDGNTIYF. CDR3 nucleotides: TGTGCCAGCAGCTTAACAGATGGAAACACCATATATTTT. Full variable domain (missing parts from reference TRBV11-2 and TRBJ1-3): EAGVAQSPRYKIIEKRQSVAFWCNPISGHATLYWYQQILGQGPKLLIQFQNNGVVDDSQLPKDRFSAERLKGVDSTLKIQPAKLEDSAVYLCASSLTDGNTIYFGEGSWLTVV.

V gene TRBV19 combines with J gene TRBJ1-1; no clear D gene. Germline CDR1 LNHDA, CDR2 SQIVND (reference sequence). Trimming removed 5 bases from V and 1 base from J, with 14 bases in between. CDR3 length equals 15 residues. The CDR3 DNA reads TGTGCCAGTAGTCTGGAGGTAGTCAGGAACACTGAAGCTTTCTTT. Residues: CASSLEVVRNTEAFF.

The chain couples TRBV5-6 to TRBJ1-1; TRBD1 matches at 7 bases. Looked up from germline, CDR1 is SGHDT and CDR2 is YYEEEE. The junction had 8 bases not matched to a gene; V was cut back by 2 bases and J by 4 bases. The CDR3 length is 15 residues. CDR3 protein: CASSLVRQGGTEAFF. The CDR3 nucleotides are TGTGCCAGCAGCTTAGTAAGACAGGGTGGCACTGAAGCTTTCTTT.

The chain uses TRBV4-1 and TRBJ2-5; 9 bases are a match to TRBD2. The CDR3 sequence is 16 residues long. V trimming: 0 bases; J trimming: 7 bases; junction bases outside the gene matches: 9. Germline V gene sequence: CDR1 MGHRA, CDR2 YSYEKL. CDR3 bases: TGCGCCAGCAGCCAAGAGACTAGCGGAGTCCGGGGGACCCAGTACTTC. Protein product: CASSQETSGVRGTQYF.

This clone was observed once. The rearrangement joins TRBV6-5 to TRBJ2-7; maybe TRBD2 (5 bases). V lost 6 bases, J lost 1 base, and 13 bases lay in between. This CDR3 has 14 residues. CDR1 and CDR2 (germline): MNHEY, SVGAGI. CDR3 in amino acids: CASRAYSGSYEQYF. The CDR3 coding sequence is TGTGCCAGCAGGGCTTATTCGGGATCCTACGAGCAGTACTTC.

The chain links TRBV19 to TRBJ2-4, with D possibly matching TRBD1 (7 bases). Germline V gene lookup returns CDR1 LNHDA and CDR2 SQIVND (reference sequence). The CDR3 has 15 amino acids. V shed 6 bases and J shed 5 bases, with 17 bases lying between them. The DNA of the CDR3 is TGTGCCAGTAGCCGACAGGGTACGGGAGAAAACATTCAGTACTTC. It is translated as CASSRQGTGENIQYF. Looking up the rest from reference TRBV19 and TRBJ2-4 gives the full variable domain: DGGITQSPKYLFRKEGQNVTLSCEQNLNHDAMYWYRQDPGQGLRLIYYSQIVNDFQKGDIAEGYSVSREKKESFPLTVTSAQKNPTAFYLCASSRQGTGENIQYFGAGTRLSVL.

This chain links TRBV4-2 with TRBJ2-7; D perhaps matches TRBD1 (5 bases). V lost 2 bases, J lost 3 bases, and 14 bases lay in between. From germline, CDR1 is LGHNA and CDR2 YNFKEQ. This CDR3 is built from 15 residues. In DNA, the CDR3 is TGTGCCAGCAGCCAAACAACACTGACAGTCTACGAGCAGTACTTC. Translating gives CASSQTTLTVYEQYF.

This chain uses TRBV5-1 with TRBJ2-1, with D possibly TRBD2 on 5 matching bases. Trimming stripped 2 bases from V and 3 bases from J, with 12 bases between. The germline V gene encodes CDR1 SGHRS and CDR2 YFSETQ. The CDR3 length is 15 residues. CDR3 region: CASSLLEGNYNEQFF. The DNA for the CDR3 is TGCGCCAGCAGCTTACTCGAGGGAAACTACAATGAGCAGTTCTTC. The entire variable domain, with the rest obtained from reference TRBV5-1 and TRBJ2-1, is as follows: KAGVTQTPRYLIKTRGQQVTLSCSPISGHRSVSWYQQTPGQGLQFLFEYFSETQRNKGNFPGRFSGRQFSNSRSEMNVSTLELGDSALYLCASSLLEGNYNEQFFGPGTRLTVL.

The chain combines TRBV7-8 with TRBJ1-2, with 8 bases aligning to TRBD1. The CDR3 covers 13 residues. V shed 5 bases and J 7 bases; nucleotides not matched to a gene: 6. Germline CDR1 SGHVS, CDR2 FQNEAQ. This CDR3 reads CASSPQGASGYTF. CDR3 nucleotide sequence: TGTGCCAGCAGCCCCCAGGGGGCCTCTGGCTACACCTTC.

This chain uses TRBV3-1 (or the pseudogene TRBV3-2) with TRBJ1-1, with a possible D match to TRBD1 (6 bases). Trimming shortened V by 3 bases and J by 4 bases, and 15 bases separated the two germline ends. Germline lookup yields CDR1 LGHDT and CDR2 YNNKEL (reference sequence). The CDR3 runs to 15 residues. CDR3 region: CASSHITQGGTEAFF. The CDR3 bases are TGTGCCAGCAGCCACATAACCCAAGGGGGCACTGAAGCTTTCTTT.

V and J are TRBV7-9 and TRBJ2-5, with TRBD1 matching 11 bases. The CDR3 totals 14 residues. Germline CDR1 reads SEHNR; CDR2 reads FQNEAQ (reference sequence). J was trimmed by 7 bases and V by 5 bases; bases with no gene match: 6. The CDR3 here is CASSLGTGGLTQYF. In DNA, the CDR3 is TGTGCCAGCAGCCTCGGGACAGGGGGACTGACCCAGTACTTC.